This T cell receptor (beta chain) was identified in a study of cytomegalovirus exposure and HLA in healthy donors. Whole-study findings and limits: The study had only CMV serostatus as immune exposure information.

The count of this clone is one. The antigen remains undetermined. CDR1 and CDR2 (germline): SGDLS, YYNGEE. J gave up 1 base and V 4 bases, and 10 bases lay outside the gene matches. This CDR3 is built from 16 residues. PCR was performed using 60 Vbeta and 13 Jbeta primers. Method: immunoSEQ multiplex PCR; TCRdb's copy keeps in-frame clones and lacks some. The sample contains about 120,000 clones, about 76% of which appear only once. The chain links TRBV9 to TRBJ1-2; the match to TRBD1 covers 7 bases. The material sequenced was PBMCs. The receptor was derived from a man in his thirties or forties in good health and CMV-seropositive. CDR3 protein: CASSPRQGGNNYGYTF. CDR3 coding DNA: TGTGCCAGCAGCCCCCGACAGGGCGGGAATAACTATGGCTACACCTTC. The variable domain in full, with the rest retrieved from reference TRBV9 and TRBJ1-2, is DSGVTQTPKHLITATGQRVTLRCSPRSGDLSVYWYQQSLDQGLQFLIQYYNGEERAKGNILERFSAQQFPDLHSELNLSSLELGDSALYFCASSPRQGGNNYGYTFGSGTRLTVV.